The 20 T cell receptor beta chains below all came from one sample that was sequenced in a study of cytomegalovirus exposure and HLA in healthy donors. Primers included in the PCR were 60 Vbeta and 13 Jbeta primers. TCRdb keeps only in-frame clones here, not all; method: immunoSEQ multiplex PCR. The sample holds 110,000 to 150,000 clones; over 70% are singletons and the top ten take 7%. The sample comprised PBMCs. The receptors come from a man between 25 and 39 years old in good health and CMV-seronegative.

V usage is TRBV11-2 and J usage is TRBJ1-1; D unresolved. This CDR3 has 13 amino acids. The ends were cut back, 4 bases at V and 0 bases at J, with 6 bases in the middle. Germline V gene lookup returns CDR1 SGHAT and CDR2 FQNNGV. CDR3 DNA sequence: TGTGCCAGCAGCTATACAGTGAACACTGAAGCTTTCTTT. Protein: CASSYTVNTEAFF. The variable domain in full, completed from reference TRBV11-2 and TRBJ1-1, reads EAGVAQSPRYKIIEKRQSVAFWCNPISGHATLYWYQQILGQGPKLLIQFQNNGVVDDSQLPKDRFSAERLKGVDSTLKIQPAKLEDSAVYLCASSYTVNTEAFFGQGTRLTVV.

J is TRBJ2-5 and V is TRBV5-6, with D possibly matching TRBD1 (6 bases). V lost 2 bases and J 3 bases, leaving 8 bases between the germline ends. Germline values: CDR1 SGHDT, CDR2 YYEEEE. The CDR3 is 13 residues long. The chain's CDR3 is CASSFRQEETQYF. CDR3 coding DNA: TGTGCCAGCAGCTTCCGACAGGAAGAGACCCAGTACTTC. Looking up the rest from reference TRBV5-6 and TRBJ2-5 gives the full variable domain: DAGVTQSPTHLIKTRGQQVTLRCSPKSGHDTVSWYQQALGQGPQFIFQYYEEEERQRGNFPDRFSGHQFPNYSSELNVNALLLGDSALYLCASSFRQEETQYFGPGTRLLVL.

The chain uses TRBV5-1 and TRBJ2-7; 9 bases fit TRBD1. CDR3 length: 15 residues. J gave up 3 bases and V 2 bases, and 6 bases lay outside the gene matches. In germline, CDR1 is SGHRS, CDR2 YFSETQ. CDR3 DNA: TGCGCCAGCAGCTTAAGGACAGGGGACCACTACGAGCAGTACTTC. Residues: CASSLRTGDHYEQYF.

The chain links TRBV5-6 to TRBJ2-1; D remains unclear. Deletions cut 2 bases from V and 6 bases from J, with 6 bases between. The V gene's germline CDR1 is SGHDT and CDR2 YYEEEE. CDR3 length: 12 amino acids. The CDR3 region is CASSFISNEQFF. The CDR3 nucleotides are TGTGCCAGCAGCTTTATCAGCAATGAGCAGTTCTTC.

The V gene is TRBV18, the J gene TRBJ1-1; D unclear. The length of the CDR3 is 13 residues. V lost 3 bases and J lost 10, with 15 bases in between. Germline-derived CDR1 and CDR2 are KGHSH and LQKENI. The CDR3 protein is CASSPPLLERAFF. CDR3 nucleotides: TGTGCCAGCTCACCTCCTTTACTGGAGCGAGCTTTCTTT.

CDR3 sequence: CASSYFGQGEGEQYF. CDR3 bases: TGTGCCAGCAGTTACTTCGGACAGGGCGAAGGGGAGCAGTACTTC. The gene calls are TRBV6-5 and TRBJ2-7; 8 bases align to TRBD1. This CDR3 comprises 15 residues. Germline V CDR1 and CDR2: MNHEY, SVGAGI. V dropped 1 base and J dropped 7; count of bases not matched to a gene: 9.

Remarks on this clone: Other DNA sequences in the same sample also yield this CDR3. V and J are TRBV5-4 and TRBJ2-7; 7 bases match TRBD2. CDR1 and CDR2 (germline): SGHNT, YYREEE (reference sequence). The CDR3 sequence is 15 residues long. Trimming took 2 bases from V and 6 from J; bases not matched to a gene: 11. CDR3 bases: TGTGCCAGCAGCTTCCGGTCGGGGGGAATTGTCGAGCAGTACTTC. This sequence encodes CASSFRSGGIVEQYF.

The rearrangement uses TRBV30 and TRBJ1-5; D remains unclear. Per the germline V gene, CDR1 is GTSNPN and CDR2 is SVGIG (reference sequence). The CDR3 loop spans 13 amino acids. V gave up 0 bases and J gave up 7 bases, with 10 bases separating them. The CDR3 is CAWSVRERQPQHF. Written as DNA, the CDR3 is TGTGCCTGGAGTGTAAGGGAGCGGCAGCCCCAGCATTTT.

The chain uses TRBV6-1 and TRBJ2-7; D not certain. V lost 8 bases, J lost 1 base, and 15 bases lay in between. The CDR3 consists of 14 residues. Germline CDR1 is MNHNS and CDR2 is SASEGT. Here the CDR3 DNA reads TGTGCCAGCGGAAAGGATCCAGGATCCTACGAGCAGTACTTC. Protein sequence: CASGKDPGSYEQYF.

This clone was observed a few times. This rearrangement joins TRBV7-2 to TRBJ2-1, with TRBD2 matching over 12 bases. Trimming removed 1 base from V and 0 bases from J; junction bases left unmatched: 7. This CDR3 region has 19 residues. CDR1 SGHTA and CDR2 FQGNSA come from the germline V gene. As DNA, the CDR3 is TGTGCCAGCAGCTTAGGCCTAGCGGGGGGGCCTCGCTCCTACAATGAGCAGTTCTTC. It specifies CASSLGLAGGPRSYNEQFF.

The chain uses TRBV6-1 and TRBJ1-2; a possible D gene is TRBD1 (6 bases). Germline values: CDR1 MNHNS, CDR2 SASEGT. The length of the CDR3 is 14 residues. V was trimmed by 11 bases and J by 4 bases, leaving 20 bases between them. In nucleotides, the CDR3 is TGTGCCCTCTCCCCGGGGACACCGAGCTATGGCTACACCTTC. Its protein product is CALSPGTPSYGYTF.

The chain recombines TRBV7-2 with TRBJ2-3; D is perhaps TRBD2 (5 bases). V shed 4 bases and J shed 5 bases, with 10 bases lying between them. There are 13 residues in the CDR3. Germline V gives CDR1 SGHTA, CDR2 FQGNSA. This CDR3 is CASSSRTGDTQYF. The DNA of the CDR3 is TGTGCCAGCAGCTCCAGGACTGGAGATACGCAGTATTTT.

This chain uses TRBV28 with TRBJ2-3, with D perhaps TRBD2 (6 bases). Trimming cost V 8 bases and J 2 bases, with 8 bases left between them. The CDR3 totals 12 residues. Germline assignment: CDR1 MDHEN and CDR2 SYDVKM. The chain's CDR3 is CASGDFTDTQYF. The CDR3 coding sequence is TGTGCCAGCGGGGACTTCACAGATACGCAGTATTTT.

The genes are TRBV7-2 and TRBJ2-5, with D unresolved. The CDR3 runs 16 residues. The V end was cut by 2 bases, the J end by 2 bases, with 15 bases between. The V gene's germline CDR1 is SGHTA and CDR2 FQGNSA. CDR3 coding DNA: TGTGCCAGCAGCTTACTTCCTTTGGGCGATCAAGAGACCCAGTACTTC. As protein: CASSLLPLGDQETQYF.

The rearrangement links TRBV6-1 to TRBJ2-4; D remains unclear. The ends were cut back, 4 bases at V and 0 bases at J, with 19 bases in the middle. This CDR3 is 18 amino acids long. Germline V gene data show CDR1 as MNHNS and CDR2 as SASEGT. CDR3 in amino acids: CASSVAAPKTIAKNIQYF. The CDR3 DNA sequence: TGTGCCAGCAGTGTTGCGGCCCCCAAAACCATAGCCAAAAACATTCAGTACTTC.

The V call is TRBV5-6, the J call TRBJ1-1; maybe TRBD1 (5 bases). From germline, CDR1 is SGHDT and CDR2 YYEEEE. The CDR3 runs to 13 residues. The ends were cut back, 2 bases at V and 6 bases at J, with 11 bases in the middle. The CDR3 reads CASSLDSFSEAFF. Here the CDR3 DNA reads TGTGCCAGCAGCTTAGACAGCTTCTCTGAAGCTTTCTTT.

In this sample, this clone turned up a few times. The rearrangement joins TRBV7-3 to TRBJ2-2, with 8 bases matching TRBD2. CDR3 length equals 20 residues. Looked up from germline, CDR1 is SGHTA and CDR2 is FQGTGA. V gave up 5 bases and J gave up 0 bases; unmatched junction bases: 17. The CDR3 DNA reads TGTGCCAGCAGCCAACGCGCGGGGGGTCGTCCCCCTCCGAACACCGGGGAGCTGTTTTTT. This sequence encodes CASSQRAGGRPPPNTGELFF.

The chain employs TRBV30 and TRBJ1-2; no definite D call. This CDR3 spans 13 amino acids. Looked up from germline, CDR1 is GTSNPN and CDR2 is SVGIG (reference sequence). V was cut by 3 bases and J by 4 bases, with 12 bases left in between. This CDR3 is CAWRLLPSYGYTF. Here the CDR3 DNA reads TGTGCCTGGAGACTGCTTCCTTCCTATGGCTACACCTTC.

This clone came up a few times. The chain carries TRBV6-1 and TRBJ2-5, with TRBD1 identical over 10 bases. Germline trimming cut 1 base from V and 5 bases from J; bases unmatched to any gene: 7. Germline V gene data show CDR1 as MNHNS and CDR2 as SASEGT. This CDR3 has 16 amino acids. In nucleotides, the CDR3 is TGTGCCAGCAGTGAAGACCGGGACAGGGGTGGTGAGACCCAGTACTTC. Amino acid sequence: CASSEDRDRGGETQYF.

The rearrangement uses TRBV5-8 and TRBJ1-2; 8 nucleotides line up with TRBD1. V lost 4 bases and J lost 6; bases outside the gene matches: 5. Germline V gene lookup returns CDR1 SGHTS and CDR2 YDEGEE. The CDR3 is made up of 13 amino acids. CDR3: CASSETGEDGYTF. The CDR3 region has the DNA TGTGCCAGCAGCGAGACAGGGGAAGATGGCTACACCTTC.